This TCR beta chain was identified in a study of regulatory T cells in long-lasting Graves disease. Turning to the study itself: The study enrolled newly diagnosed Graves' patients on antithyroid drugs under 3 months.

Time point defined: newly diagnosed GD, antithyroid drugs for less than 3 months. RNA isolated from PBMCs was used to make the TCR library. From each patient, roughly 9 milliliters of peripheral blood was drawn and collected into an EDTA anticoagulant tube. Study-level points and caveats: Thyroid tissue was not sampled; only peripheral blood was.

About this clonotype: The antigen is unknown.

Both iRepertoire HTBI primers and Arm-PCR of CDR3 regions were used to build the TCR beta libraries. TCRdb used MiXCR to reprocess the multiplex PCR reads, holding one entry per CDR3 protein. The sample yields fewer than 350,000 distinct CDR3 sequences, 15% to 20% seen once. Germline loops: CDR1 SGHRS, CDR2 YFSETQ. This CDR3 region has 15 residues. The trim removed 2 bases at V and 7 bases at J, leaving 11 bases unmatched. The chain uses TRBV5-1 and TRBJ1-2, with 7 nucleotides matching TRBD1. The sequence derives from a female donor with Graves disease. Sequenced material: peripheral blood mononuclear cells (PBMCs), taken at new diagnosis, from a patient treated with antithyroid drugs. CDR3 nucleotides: TGCGCCAGCAGCTTAGCGACTACAGGGGAAAGTGGCTACACCTTC. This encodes CASSLATTGESGYTF.